The 13 T cell receptor beta chains reported below all come from one sample, sequenced in a study of STAT5B mutations in CD4+ large granular lymphocyte leukemia. Only in-frame clones appear in the TCRdb table, and some are missing; sequencing was by immunoSEQ multiplex PCR. The table records 7,400 or so clones, more than 70% of them present only once. Sequencing was performed on PBMCs. Every receptor here comes from an older woman with CD4+ T-cell large granular lymphocyte leukemia.

The sample holds a few counts of this clone. V gene TRBV7-9 combines with J gene TRBJ2-1, with 8 bases matching TRBD2. This CDR3 comprises 14 residues. Unmatched junction bases numbered 7, after V lost 6 bases and J lost 6 bases. Germline V lookup: CDR1 SEHNR, CDR2 FQNEAQ (reference sequence). CDR3 protein: CASSPGLDANEQFF. CDR3 DNA: TGTGCCAGCAGTCCGGGACTAGACGCCAATGAGCAGTTCTTC.

A single count supports this clone. V and J are TRBV10-2 and TRBJ1-2, with D uncertain. V was pared by 2 bases and J by 2 bases, with 12 bases between. CDR1 and CDR2 (germline): WSHSY, SAAADI. The CDR3 covers 15 residues. CDR3 loop: CASSEAGILNYGYTF. CDR3 DNA: TGCGCCAGCAGTGAGGCGGGTATCCTAAACTATGGCTACACCTTC.

This sequence joins TRBV12-5 and TRBJ2-5; 7 nucleotides match TRBD1. Germline-derived CDR1 and CDR2 are LGHNT and FRNRAP. V lost 2 bases, J lost 0 bases, and 3 bases stayed unmatched. The length of the CDR3 is 15 residues. CDR3: CASGLSTGYQETQYF. The CDR3 DNA sequence: TGTGCTAGTGGTTTGTCGACAGGGTACCAAGAGACCCAGTACTTC.

V and J are TRBV28 and TRBJ2-5; weak D call: TRBD1 (5 bases). V gave up 5 bases and J gave up 3 bases, with 19 bases separating them. CDR3 length equals 16 residues. From germline, CDR1 is MDHEN and CDR2 SYDVKM. CDR3: CASSAPGLGAKETQYF. Here the CDR3 DNA reads TGTGCCAGCAGTGCCCCAGGGTTAGGAGCGAAAGAGACCCAGTACTTC.

The genes are TRBV5-4 and TRBJ2-7, with 9 bases fitting TRBD1. Germline CDR1 SGHNT, CDR2 YYREEE (reference sequence). The V gene end was trimmed by 4 bases and the J gene end by 3 bases; junction bases not matched to a gene: 11. The CDR3 contains 16 residues. The CDR3 protein is CASSPGQGRLHYEQYF. The CDR3 DNA reads as TGTGCCAGCAGCCCAGGACAGGGGCGCCTCCACTACGAGCAGTACTTC. Full variable domain (missing parts from reference TRBV5-4 and TRBJ2-7): ETGVTQSPTHLIKTRGQQVTLRCSSQSGHNTVSWYQQALGQGPQFIFQYYREEENGRGNFPPRFSGLQFPNYSSELNVNALELDDSALYLCASSPGQGRLHYEQYFGPGTRLTVT.

Concerning this clone itself: The junction and the germline gene differ at one end; a read error may be behind it. J is TRBJ2-1 and V is TRBV29-1, with D hard to call. The V gene's germline CDR1 is SQVTM and CDR2 ANQGSEA. This CDR3 comprises 13 residues. The CDR3 spells CSVEDGRGNEQFF. CDR3 coding DNA: TGCAGCGTGGAAGATGGAAGAGGAAATGAGCAGTTCTTC.

The sample holds one count of this clone. CDR3 residues: CASSSRGRGLVYNEQFF. The DNA for the CDR3 is TGTGCCAGCAGCTCCAGAGGCAGGGGACTCGTATACAATGAGCAGTTCTTC. The genes are TRBV11-2 and TRBJ2-1; D possibly uses TRBD1 or TRBD2 (6 bases each). Germline CDR1 is SGHAT and CDR2 is FQNNGV. CDR3 size: 17 residues. Trimming shortened V by 4 bases and J by 4 bases, and 20 bases separated the two germline ends.

The rearrangement uses TRBV7-2 and TRBJ2-1, with D unclear. This CDR3 is 12 amino acids long. Trimming left V 1 base short and J 8 bases short, with 6 bases between. Germline V gene sequence: CDR1 SGHTA, CDR2 FQGNSA. CDR3 DNA sequence: TGTGCCAGCAGCTTAGGAAGGGATGAGCAGTTCTTC. This encodes CASSLGRDEQFF.

The chain joins TRBV10-3 to TRBJ2-7, with no clear D. This CDR3 region has 14 residues. V was trimmed by 0 bases and J by 5 bases, leaving 11 bases between them. Germline CDR1 and CDR2: ENHRY and SYGVKD. The CDR3 reads CAISESISSDEQYF. DNA of the CDR3: TGTGCCATCAGTGAGTCGATTTCGAGCGACGAGCAGTACTTC.

This chain joins TRBV21-1 and TRBJ2-5; the table's D gene call, TRBD1, was not cross checked with the DNA. TRBV21-1 is termed a pseudogene. The CDR3 loop spans 15 amino acids. CDR3 amino acids: CASSSRKDSQETQYF. The CDR3 region has the DNA TGTGCCAGCAGCTCACGGAAGGACAGCCAAGAGACCCAGTACTTC.

The CDR3 loop reads CASSLGGRATGELFF. The CDR3 DNA follows: TGTGCCAGCAGTTTAGGTGGGAGGGCCACCGGGGAGCTGTTTTTT. The chain is built from TRBV28 and TRBJ2-2; TRBD2 matches 7 bases. The CDR3 is made up of 15 amino acids. Looked up from germline, CDR1 is MDHEN and CDR2 is SYDVKM. J lost 4 bases, V lost 2 bases, and 4 bases had no gene match.

There are a few counts of this clone. The chain is built from TRBV15 and TRBJ1-5; maybe TRBD1 (5 bases). Trimming stripped 5 bases from V and 4 bases from J, with 6 bases between. The CDR3 loop spans 12 amino acids. Germline V gives CDR1 LNHNV, CDR2 YYDKDF (reference sequence). For the CDR3, the DNA is TGTGCCACCAGCGGGGGGAATCAGCCCCAGCATTTT. Amino acid sequence: CATSGGNQPQHF.

The V and J genes are TRBV30 and TRBJ1-4; D is uncertain. Germline V gives CDR1 GTSNPN, CDR2 SVGIG (reference sequence). The V gene lost 3 bases and the J gene lost 0 bases, with 11 bases spanning the gap. This CDR3 is built from 15 residues. The chain's CDR3 is CAWRAGKATNEKLFF. CDR3 sequence (DNA): TGTGCCTGGAGGGCTGGGAAGGCAACTAATGAAAAACTGTTTTTT.